These 16 T cell receptor beta chains came from one sample sequenced in a study of OX40 agonist ivuxolimab in advanced cancers. TCRdb keeps only in-frame clones here, not all; method: immunoSEQ multiplex PCR. The sample consists of approximately 49,000 clones, roughly 85% of them appearing once. Sequences were derived from CD4+ or CD8+ T cells sorted from blood, sampled in a trial of the OX40 agonist ivuxolimab. These TCRs come from an adult with an advanced solid tumor such as melanoma, head and neck, liver or kidney cancer.

This chain links TRBV5-1 with TRBJ1-2; TRBD1 is a possible D gene (5 bases). There are 14 residues in the CDR3. Germline loops: CDR1 SGHRS, CDR2 YFSETQ. The V end lost 4 bases, the J end lost 8 bases, and 18 bases lay between the germline ends. The CDR3 nucleotides are TGCGCCAGCAGCGGGGCCGATCCAGTTATGGGCTACACCTTC. Protein: CASSGADPVMGYTF.

The chain employs TRBV28 and TRBJ2-1; 8 nucleotides line up with TRBD2. The germline V gene has CDR1 MDHEN and CDR2 SYDVKM. CDR3 length: 14 amino acids. With 3 bases clipped from V and 8 bases from J, the junction kept 6 bases outside the gene matches. The CDR3 bases are TGTGCCAGCAGTTTGGCGGGGGGCCTGGATGAGCAGTTCTTC. Amino acids: CASSLAGGLDEQFF. The entire variable domain, with the rest obtained from reference TRBV28 and TRBJ2-1, is as follows: DVKVTQSSRYLVKRTGEKVFLECVQDMDHENMFWYRQDPGLGLRLIYFSYDVKMKEKGDIPEGYSVSREKKERFSLILESASTNQTSMYLCASSLAGGLDEQFFGPGTRLTVL.

The chain carries TRBV19 and TRBJ2-7; 10 positions agree with TRBD1. V shed 6 bases, J shed 6 bases, and the junction held 8 bases outside the gene matches. The V gene's germline CDR1 is LNHDA and CDR2 SQIVND (reference sequence). This CDR3 is 14 amino acids long. In DNA form, the CDR3 reads TGTGCCAGTAGCCTAGGGACAGGGGTAAGCGAGCAGTACTTC. As protein: CASSLGTGVSEQYF.

Within the sample, this clone is medium-sized. The rearrangement links TRBV5-8 to TRBJ2-7, with D perhaps matching TRBD1 (6 bases). CDR3 size: 12 residues. Germline CDR1 is SGHTS and CDR2 is YDEGEE. The V and J ends lost 4 bases and 7 bases respectively, with 12 bases between them. The CDR3 coding sequence is TGTGCCAGCAGCCTGGGGACAAGTGAGCAGTACGTC. Translating it yields CASSLGTSEQYV.

The chain employs TRBV7-9 and TRBJ1-1, with unresolved D. CDR1 and CDR2 (germline): SEHNR, FQNEAQ (reference sequence). The CDR3 is 13 residues long. V was shortened by 2 bases and J by 3 bases, with 7 bases between the two germline ends. The CDR3 coding sequence is TGTGCCAGCAGCTTATATAGGGACACTGAAGCTTTCTTT. Amino acids: CASSLYRDTEAFF.

V is TRBV7-9 and J is TRBJ2-1; 10 nucleotides agree with TRBD1. There are 15 residues in the CDR3. V lost 4 bases to trimming and J lost 5 bases; unmatched junction nucleotides: 5. The germline V gene has CDR1 SEHNR and CDR2 FQNEAQ (reference sequence). CDR3 bases: TGTGCCAGCAGCTCCCCGGACAGGGGGGACAATGAGCAGTTCTTC. Protein: CASSSPDRGDNEQFF. The whole variable domain, remainder taken from reference TRBV7-9 and TRBJ2-1, is DTGVSQNPRHKITKRGQNVTFRCDPISEHNRLYWYRQTLGQGPEFLTYFQNEAQLEKSRLLSDRFSAERPKGSFSTLEIQRTEQGDSAMYLCASSSPDRGDNEQFFGPGTRLTVL.

The genes are TRBV7-6 and TRBJ1-2; D perhaps matches TRBD1 (5 bases). With 4 bases removed from V and 5 bases from J, the gap between germline ends came to 8 bases. Germline CDR1 reads SGHVS; CDR2 reads FNYEAQ. The CDR3 consists of 12 residues. CDR3 nucleotide sequence: TGTGCCAGCAGCTCGGGACTGTATGGCTACACCTTC. Amino acids: CASSSGLYGYTF.

The chain is built from TRBV13 and TRBJ1-3; D not certain. This CDR3 is 14 amino acids long. Germline V lookup: CDR1 PRHDT, CDR2 FYEKMQ (reference sequence). V lost 0 bases, J lost 4 bases, and 7 bases lay in between. The CDR3 DNA follows: TGTGCCAGCAGCTTAGGAGGAACGGGAAACACCATATATTTT. It yields the protein CASSLGGTGNTIYF.

The V call is TRBV25-1, the J call TRBJ2-5, with D unclear. In germline, CDR1 is MGHDK, CDR2 SYGVNS. The CDR3 has 14 residues. V was clipped by 1 base and J by 2 bases, with 8 bases between them. CDR3 nucleotides: TGTGCCAGCAGTGAATCCCGGTCTCAAGAGACCCAGTACTTC. This encodes CASSESRSQETQYF.

This rearrangement joins TRBV30 to TRBJ1-1, with TRBD1 matching 7 bases. CDR1 GTSNPN and CDR2 SVGIG come from the germline V gene (reference sequence). V gave up 2 bases and J gave up 3 bases; unmatched junction bases: 6. This CDR3 is built from 14 residues. CDR3 sequence (DNA): TGTGCCTGGAGTCCCCTAACAGGGGACACTGAAGCTTTCTTT. It yields the protein CAWSPLTGDTEAFF.

The CDR3 protein is CAIRTGDTATGELFF. DNA for the CDR3: TGTGCCATTAGGACGGGAGACACCGCCACCGGGGAGCTGTTTTTT. The rearrangement uses TRBV10-3 and TRBJ2-2; D is possibly TRBD2 (6 bases). The germline V gene encodes CDR1 ENHRY and CDR2 SYGVKD. There are 15 residues in the CDR3. Between the trimmed V and J ends, which lost 9 bases and 4 bases, there was a span of 18 bases.

The chain employs TRBV4-1 and TRBJ2-7; D might be TRBD2 (6 bases). V was clipped by 1 base and J by 6 bases, with 10 bases between them. Germline V lookup: CDR1 MGHRA, CDR2 YSYEKL. The length of the CDR3 is 13 residues. CDR3 region: CASSQGVGGEQYV. In DNA, the CDR3 is TGCGCCAGCAGCCAAGGAGTGGGGGGCGAGCAGTACGTC.

This clone was detected a few times. The chain uses TRBV7-9 and TRBJ1-6; weak D call: TRBD1 (5 bases). V lost 5 bases and J 10 bases, leaving 15 bases between the germline ends. The CDR3 is made up of 14 amino acids. Germline V gene lookup returns CDR1 SEHNR and CDR2 FQNEAQ (reference sequence). CDR3 sequence: CASSDAQGGSPLHF. The CDR3 coding sequence is TGTGCCAGCAGCGACGCTCAGGGTGGCTCACCCCTCCACTTT.

This chain uses TRBV7-6 with TRBJ1-5; TRBD1 aligns across 9 bases. Looked up from germline, CDR1 is SGHVS and CDR2 is FNYEAQ. V trimming: 5 bases; J trimming: 5 bases; junction bases outside the gene matches: 7. The CDR3 runs to 15 residues. The CDR3 is CASSRSDRGDQPQHF. As DNA, the CDR3 is TGTGCCAGCAGCCGTTCCGACAGGGGGGATCAGCCCCAGCATTTT.

V gene TRBV5-6 combines with J gene TRBJ1-2, with a possible D match to TRBD1 (5 bases). Trimming pared 2 bases from V and 7 bases from J, leaving 15 bases between. Germline values: CDR1 SGHDT, CDR2 YYEEEE. The CDR3 is made up of 14 amino acids. CDR3 sequence (DNA): TGTGCCAGCAGCTTCCCCCCGGACAATATTGGCTACACCTTC. Protein product: CASSFPPDNIGYTF. The full variable domain, completed using reference TRBV5-6 and TRBJ1-2, is DAGVTQSPTHLIKTRGQQVTLRCSPKSGHDTVSWYQQALGQGPQFIFQYYEEEERQRGNFPDRFSGHQFPNYSSELNVNALLLGDSALYLCASSFPPDNIGYTFGSGTRLTVV.

The chain carries TRBV5-5 and TRBJ2-3, with D hard to call. Trimming took 0 bases from V and 3 from J, leaving 8 bases between them. The germline CDR1 and CDR2 sequences are SGHKS and YYEKEE (reference sequence). There are 14 residues in the CDR3. This chain's CDR3 is CASSLVWPTDTQYF. As DNA, the CDR3 is TGTGCCAGCAGCTTGGTTTGGCCGACAGATACGCAGTATTTT.